This T cell receptor beta chain was found in a study of identical twins. This clonotype was counted only a few times. Its antigen remains unknown. Study-level points and caveats: There was an excess of low generation probability in the out-of-frame alpha sequences that twins shared. Cord blood beta clonotypes present at high abundance carried fewer insertions; no such pattern appeared in memory repertoires.

The CDR3 spans 17 residues. Germline V gene sequence: CDR1 SGHVS, CDR2 FQNEAQ. Trimming at V came to 1 base and at J to 2 bases, leaving 9 bases not matched to a gene. The authors used template switching to add a universal primer site and gave cDNA unique molecular identifiers. MiXCR, run by TCRdb on the 5' RACE reads, gives a single entry per CDR3 protein. The repertoire consists of 700,000 or so distinct CDR3 sequences, with 8% to 9% occurring once and the leading ten covering roughly 0.9%. The sample also formed part of further work on yellow fever vaccine responses in identical twins. That publication notes: The authors reported partly convergent, partly personalized vaccine responses in identical twins.

The sample was PBMCs. The sequence was obtained from a woman between 18 and 29 years old in good health. The chain uses TRBV7-8 and TRBJ2-3; 7 bases line up with TRBD1. The CDR3 sequence: CASSLGFTGALTDTQYF. The CDR3 DNA sequence: TGTGCCAGCAGCTTAGGATTCACAGGGGCCCTCACAGATACGCAGTATTTT. Supplemented by reference TRBV7-8 and TRBJ2-3, the full variable domain reads GAGVSQSPRYKVAKRGQDVALRCDPISGHVSLFWYQQALGQGPEFLTYFQNEAQLDKSGLPSDRFFAERPEGSVSTLKIQRTQQEDSAVYLCASSLGFTGALTDTQYFGPGTRLTVL.